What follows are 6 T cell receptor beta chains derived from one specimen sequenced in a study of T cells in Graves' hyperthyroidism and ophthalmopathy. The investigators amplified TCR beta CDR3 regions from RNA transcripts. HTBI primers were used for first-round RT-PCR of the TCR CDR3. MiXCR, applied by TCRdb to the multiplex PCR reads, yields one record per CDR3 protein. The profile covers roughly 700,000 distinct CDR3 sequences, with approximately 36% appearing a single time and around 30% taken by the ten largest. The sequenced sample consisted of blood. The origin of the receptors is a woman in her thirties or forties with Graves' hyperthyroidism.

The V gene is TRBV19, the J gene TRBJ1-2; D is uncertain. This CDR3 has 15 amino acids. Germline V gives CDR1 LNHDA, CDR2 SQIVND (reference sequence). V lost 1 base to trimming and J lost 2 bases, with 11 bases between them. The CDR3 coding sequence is TGTGCCAGTAGTATAGGGGGTCGGCAGAACTATGGCTACACCTTC. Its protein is CASSIGGRQNYGYTF.

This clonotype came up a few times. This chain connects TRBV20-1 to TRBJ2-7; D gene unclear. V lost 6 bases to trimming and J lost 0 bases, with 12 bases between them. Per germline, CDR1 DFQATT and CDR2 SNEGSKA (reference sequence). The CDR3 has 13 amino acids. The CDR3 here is CSANIGSSYEQYF. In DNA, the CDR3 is TGCAGTGCGAATATCGGTAGCTCCTACGAGCAGTACTTC.

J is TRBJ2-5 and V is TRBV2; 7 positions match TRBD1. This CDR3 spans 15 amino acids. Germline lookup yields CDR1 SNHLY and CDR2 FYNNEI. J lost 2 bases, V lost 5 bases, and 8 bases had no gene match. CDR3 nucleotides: TGTGCCAGCAGTACCCCGACAGGGTTGCAAGAGACCCAGTACTTC. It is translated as CASSTPTGLQETQYF.

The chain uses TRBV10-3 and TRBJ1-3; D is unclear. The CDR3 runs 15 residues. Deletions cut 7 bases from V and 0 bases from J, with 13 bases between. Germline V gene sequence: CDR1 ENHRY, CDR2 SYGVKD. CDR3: CAIMGSPPSGNTIYF. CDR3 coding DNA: TGTGCCATCATGGGCTCTCCACCCTCTGGAAACACCATATATTTT.

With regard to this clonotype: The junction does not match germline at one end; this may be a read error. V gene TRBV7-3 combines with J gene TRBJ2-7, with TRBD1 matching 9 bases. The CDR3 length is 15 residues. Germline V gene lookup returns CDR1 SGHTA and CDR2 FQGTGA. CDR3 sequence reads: CASSQAQGALYEQYF. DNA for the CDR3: TGCGCCAGCAGCCAAGCACAGGGGGCTCTGTACGAGCAGTACTTC.

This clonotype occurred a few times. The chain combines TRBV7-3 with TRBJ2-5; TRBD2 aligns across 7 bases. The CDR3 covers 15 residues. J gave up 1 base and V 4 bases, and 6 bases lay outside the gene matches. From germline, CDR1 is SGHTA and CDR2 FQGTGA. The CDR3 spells CASSSGAGSQETQYF. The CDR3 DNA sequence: TGTGCCAGCAGCTCCGGAGCGGGGAGCCAAGAGACCCAGTACTTC. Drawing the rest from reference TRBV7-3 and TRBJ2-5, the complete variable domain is GAGVSQTPSNKVTEKGKYVELRCDPISGHTALYWYRQSLGQGPEFLIYFQGTGAADDSGLPNDRFFAVRPEGSVSTLKIQRTERGDSAVYLCASSSGAGSQETQYFGPGTRLLVL.